The entry below describes one T cell receptor (beta chain). This entry comes from a study of T cell repertoires in cytomegalovirus infection. A single record per CDR3 protein comes from TCRdb applying MiXCR to the reads. The data contain some 390,000 distinct CDR3 sequences, around a sixth of them seen just once; the ten biggest clones take up around 9.3%. V was pared by 3 bases and J by 4 bases, with 7 bases between. In germline, CDR1 is WSHSY, CDR2 SAAADI. This CDR3 spans 13 amino acids. The V gene is TRBV10-2, the J gene TRBJ1-5; D gene ambiguous. The material sequenced was PBMCs. This TCR came from a human donor in good health (CMV status not recorded). Some clones in this sample may be carry-over from other donors' samples. This chain's CDR3 is CASSDSLNQPQHF. The DNA of the CDR3 is TGCGCCAGCAGTGACAGCCTTAATCAGCCCCAGCATTTT.